The T cell receptor beta chain described here comes from a study of T cell changes during pregnancy in multiple sclerosis (dated 2019 in TCRdb). Describing the broader study: In women with multiple sclerosis, the researchers looked at how the T cell repertoire shifted as pregnancy progressed.

With regard to this clone: No antigen is known for it. Per-base qualities were not stored, and no clone one base away is much larger.

There are 17 amino acids in the CDR3, from cysteine to phenylalanine inclusive. Of all the DNA, just the CDR3 is kept, 51 bases in frame from base 1. The junction shows trimming of 4 bases on V and 2 bases on J, plus 19 bases between the germline ends. For CDR1 and CDR2, the germline V gene lists SGHTS and YDEGEE. Library creation used the immunoSEQ multiplex PCR assay. Imported from immuneACCESS, the table was reduced by TCRdb to in-frame sequences with V and J called. These copies leave out some clones; in studies compared against another copy, an unresolved V gene accounts for under half, and the cause of the remainder is not known. The sample table holds tens of thousands of clones, of which roughly 91% were seen once. The ten largest clones represent 0.43% of the sample.

Sequenced material: CD4+ T cells from peripheral blood mononuclear cells, taken after pregnancy. The source of this sequence is a female donor with multiple sclerosis, enrolled in a pregnancy study. This receptor chain uses TRBV5-8 and TRBJ1-5; the D gene is possibly TRBD1, with 5 bases matching. For the CDR3, the sequence is CASSPRTVGAGNQPQHF. The bases are TGTGCCAGCAGCCCCCGTACCGTAGGGGCGGGCAATCAGCCCCAGCATTTT.